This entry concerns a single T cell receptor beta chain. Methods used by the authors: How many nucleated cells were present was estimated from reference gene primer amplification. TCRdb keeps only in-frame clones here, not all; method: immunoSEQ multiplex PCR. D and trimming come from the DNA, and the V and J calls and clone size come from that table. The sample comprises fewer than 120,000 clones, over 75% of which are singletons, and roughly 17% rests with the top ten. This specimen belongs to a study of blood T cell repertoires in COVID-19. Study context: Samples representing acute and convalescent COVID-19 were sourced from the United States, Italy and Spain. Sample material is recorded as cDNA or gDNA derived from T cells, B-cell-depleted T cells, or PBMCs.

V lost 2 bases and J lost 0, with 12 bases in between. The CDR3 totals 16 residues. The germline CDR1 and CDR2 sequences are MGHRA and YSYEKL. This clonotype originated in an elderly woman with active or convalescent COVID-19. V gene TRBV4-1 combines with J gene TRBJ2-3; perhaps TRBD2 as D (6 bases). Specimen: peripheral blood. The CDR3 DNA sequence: TGCGCCAGCAGCCAACGCCACCTAGCGAGCACAGATACGCAGTATTTT. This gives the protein CASSQRHLASTDTQYF.